A single sample is the source of the 21 T cell receptor beta chains below, sequenced in a study of T cells after yellow fever vaccination. In TCRdb, the 5' RACE reads were re-called with MiXCR into one record per CDR3 protein. The profile shows about 170,000 distinct CDR3 sequences, about 6.2% of them singletons. The sequences come from CD4+ T cells sorted from PBMCs, collected on the day of the first yellow fever vaccination. These receptors all stem from a man between 18 and 35 years old who received the YFV17D yellow fever vaccine.

This clonotype was counted many times. The chain couples TRBV18 to TRBJ2-3; D unresolved. Trimming took off 0 bases at V and 0 bases at J, with 7 bases between the two ends. The CDR3 is 15 amino acids. CDR1 and CDR2 (germline): KGHSH, LQKENI. CDR3 sequence: CASSPPVQSTDTQYF. The CDR3 nucleotides are TGTGCCAGCTCACCACCCGTTCAGAGCACAGATACGCAGTATTTT.

This clonotype was detected many times. The chain uses TRBV4-2 and TRBJ2-7; D is unresolved. Trimming pared 4 bases from V and 3 bases from J, leaving 10 bases between. Germline V gene sequence: CDR1 LGHNA, CDR2 YNFKEQ. CDR3 size: 13 residues. DNA for the CDR3: TGTGCCAGCAGCCCGTTGGCGCGCTACGAGCAGTACTTC. Translation: CASSPLARYEQYF.

This clonotype has just a few counts. DNA for the CDR3: TGTGCCAGCAGTCTCGATCACAAAAAAAACACCATATATTTT. Protein: CASSLDHKKNTIYF. The chain recombines TRBV27 with TRBJ1-3; D is undetermined. The CDR3 loop spans 14 amino acids. V was shortened by 5 bases and J by 6 bases, with 14 bases between the two germline ends. CDR1 and CDR2 from the germline V gene are MNHEY and SMNVEV (reference sequence).

This clonotype has a count of ten or more. The rearrangement uses TRBV7-9 and TRBJ2-7; D not resolved. The CDR3 contains 13 residues. Germline CDR1 is SEHNR and CDR2 is FQNEAQ (reference sequence). Trimming stripped 1 base from V and 2 bases from J, with 6 bases between. CDR3 in amino acids: CASSLEGPYEQYF. DNA for the CDR3: TGTGCCAGCAGCTTAGAGGGCCCCTACGAGCAGTACTTC.

This chain joins TRBV2 and TRBJ1-5; 8 positions agree with TRBD1. The length of the CDR3 is 14 residues. The J segment lost 5 bases and the V segment lost 4 bases, leaving 4 bases of the junction unmatched. Germline values: CDR1 SNHLY, CDR2 FYNNEI. CDR3 bases: TGTGCCAGCAGTGGACAGGGGATATATCAGCCCCAGCATTTT. It codes for CASSGQGIYQPQHF.

This clonotype was counted many times. This rearrangement joins TRBV6-2 or TRBV6-3 to TRBJ2-7, with a possible D match to TRBD2 (6 bases). Germline V CDR1 and CDR2: MNHEY, SVGEGT. V was shortened by 6 bases and J by 5 bases, with 26 bases between the two germline ends. This CDR3 contains 17 residues. This CDR3 is CASRPSTQAGGKDEQYV. Here the CDR3 DNA reads TGTGCCAGCAGGCCTTCAACCCAGGCAGGAGGGAAGGACGAGCAGTACGTC.

Many counts were recorded for this clonotype. J is TRBJ1-5 and V is TRBV9; D remains ambiguous. Trimming removed 0 bases from V and 1 base from J, with 8 bases in between. CDR1 and CDR2 (germline): SGDLS, YYNGEE. The CDR3 covers 15 residues. CDR3 nucleotides: TGTGCCAGCAGCGTAGCTGGAACCAGCAATCAGCCCCAGCATTTT. It codes for CASSVAGTSNQPQHF.

The gene calls are TRBV5-1 and TRBJ1-1; 7 bases match TRBD1. CDR3 size: 15 residues. V lost 3 bases and J lost 5; bases outside the gene matches: 10. Germline V CDR1 and CDR2: SGHRS, YFSETQ. This chain's CDR3 is CASSSQGVAETEAFF. The CDR3 DNA follows: TGCGCCAGCAGCTCGCAGGGGGTGGCAGAGACTGAAGCTTTCTTT.

This clonotype was recorded many times. This rearrangement joins TRBV5-1 to TRBJ2-3; D tentatively fits TRBD1 or TRBD2 (5 bases each). The CDR3 runs 12 residues. Per the germline V gene, CDR1 is SGHRS and CDR2 is YFSETQ. The ends were cut back, 7 bases at V and 2 bases at J, with 8 bases in the middle. The CDR3 reads CASRDLTDTQYF. The CDR3 coding sequence is TGCGCCAGCCGGGACCTCACAGATACGCAGTATTTT. Filled out from reference TRBV5-1 and TRBJ2-3, the complete variable domain reads KAGVTQTPRYLIKTRGQQVTLSCSPISGHRSVSWYQQTPGQGLQFLFEYFSETQRNKGNFPGRFSGRQFSNSRSEMNVSTLELGDSALYLCASRDLTDTQYFGPGTRLTVL.

The chain links TRBV9 to TRBJ2-2, with D possibly TRBD2 on 7 matching bases. Germline V gene sequence: CDR1 SGDLS, CDR2 YYNGEE. Trimming left V 4 bases short and J 1 base short, with 14 bases between. There are 16 residues in the CDR3. The CDR3 DNA reads TGTGCCAGCAGCAGGGGGGGGGGATGGAACACCGGGGAGCTGTTTTTT. Translating gives CASSRGGGWNTGELFF.

This clonotype has a handful of counts. The chain is built from TRBV5-1 and TRBJ1-2; no reliable D call. V gave up 4 bases and J gave up 2 bases, with 15 bases separating them. Germline values: CDR1 SGHRS, CDR2 YFSETQ. The CDR3 sequence is 15 residues long. CDR3 DNA sequence: TGCGCCAGCAGCCCGCGTCAGGTCGGGAACTATGGCTACACCTTC. Protein product: CASSPRQVGNYGYTF.

A few counts support this clonotype. This sequence joins TRBV5-4 and TRBJ2-1, with unresolved D. Germline V lookup: CDR1 SGHNT, CDR2 YYREEE (reference sequence). CDR3 length: 14 residues. Trimming cost V 4 bases and J 2 bases, with 10 bases left between them. Here the CDR3 DNA reads TGTGCCAGCAGCAAGGAGAGGACCTACAATGAGCAGTTCTTC. This codes for CASSKERTYNEQFF.

The table lists this clonotype with many counts. V is TRBV2 and J is TRBJ1-1; D is undetermined. The CDR3 loop spans 13 amino acids. Germline CDR1 is SNHLY and CDR2 is FYNNEI. V was trimmed by 0 bases and J by 6 bases, leaving 8 bases between them. Written as DNA, the CDR3 is TGTGCCAGCAGTGAAGCAGGAAACCCTGAAGCTTTCTTT. This sequence encodes CASSEAGNPEAFF.

This clonotype has ten or more counts. This chain uses TRBV4-2 with TRBJ1-1, with D perhaps matching TRBD1 (6 bases). The CDR3 sequence is 14 residues long. Germline CDR1 is LGHNA and CDR2 is YNFKEQ. V lost 4 bases and J 11 bases, leaving 20 bases between the germline ends. The CDR3 loop is CASSPGAQGFVAFF. The CDR3 nucleotides are TGTGCCAGCAGCCCCGGAGCACAGGGATTCGTGGCTTTCTTT.

The chain has TRBV7-2 and TRBJ2-7; weak D call: TRBD2 (5 bases). Per the germline V gene, CDR1 is SGHTA and CDR2 is FQGNSA. V lost 4 bases to trimming and J lost 3 bases, with 7 bases between them. The CDR3 totals 12 residues. CDR3 DNA: TGTGCCAGCAGCTCGGGATTCTACGAGCAGTACTTC. Translating gives CASSSGFYEQYF.

The table lists this clonotype with many counts. The chain couples TRBV30 to TRBJ2-7; no reliable D call. Germline loops: CDR1 GTSNPN, CDR2 SVGIG (reference sequence). Trimming took 7 bases from V and 2 from J, leaving 15 bases between them. The CDR3 has 13 residues. CDR3 residues: CASNSQVTYEQYF. As DNA, the CDR3 is TGTGCCTCGAATTCTCAGGTTACCTACGAGCAGTACTTC.

At least ten counts were recorded for this clonotype. This chain links TRBV5-6 with TRBJ1-1; no firm D call. This CDR3 has 13 residues. The germline V gene has CDR1 SGHDT and CDR2 YYEEEE. Trimming cost V 7 bases and J 3 bases, with 13 bases left between them. CDR3: CASYLGPHTEAFF. The CDR3 DNA reads as TGTGCCAGCTACCTAGGGCCTCACACTGAAGCTTTCTTT. Filled out from reference TRBV5-6 and TRBJ1-1, the complete variable domain reads DAGVTQSPTHLIKTRGQQVTLRCSPKSGHDTVSWYQQALGQGPQFIFQYYEEEERQRGNFPDRFSGHQFPNYSSELNVNALLLGDSALYLCASYLGPHTEAFFGQGTRLTVV.

The table lists this clonotype with many counts. The CDR3 here is CASSLGGTTSGNTIYF. The DNA of the CDR3 is TGTGCCAGCAGCTTGGGGGGGACAACCTCTGGAAACACCATATATTTT. The rearrangement links TRBV7-2 to TRBJ1-3; D might be TRBD1 (6 bases). The CDR3 is 16 amino acids. CDR1 SGHTA and CDR2 FQGNSA come from the germline V gene. The V end was cut by 3 bases, the J end by 0 bases, with 12 bases between.

The chain recombines TRBV20-1 with TRBJ2-7, with TRBD1 identical over 10 bases. V shed 4 bases, J shed 3 bases, and the junction held 6 bases outside the gene matches. The germline CDR1 and CDR2 sequences are DFQATT and SNEGSKA (reference sequence). The CDR3 sequence is 14 residues long. The CDR3 region has the DNA TGCAGTGCTACATCCGGGACAGGGGACTACGAGCAGTACTTC. It yields the protein CSATSGTGDYEQYF.

The V and J genes are TRBV20-1 and TRBJ2-3, with D hard to call. This CDR3 has 15 residues. Trimming took off 5 bases at V and 0 bases at J, with 15 bases between the two ends. The germline V gene has CDR1 DFQATT and CDR2 SNEGSKA (reference sequence). CDR3 sequence reads: CSAPLRPISTDTQYF. Here the CDR3 DNA reads TGCAGTGCTCCACTTCGGCCGATTAGCACAGATACGCAGTATTTT.

The chain joins TRBV12-3 or TRBV12-4 to TRBJ1-2, with 8 bases aligning to TRBD1. CDR3 length: 16 residues. V lost 2 bases to trimming and J lost 4 bases; unmatched junction nucleotides: 9. CDR3 sequence reads: CASSLPRLQGAYGYTF. The CDR3 bases are TGTGCCAGCAGTTTACCGCGCCTGCAGGGGGCCTATGGCTACACCTTC.